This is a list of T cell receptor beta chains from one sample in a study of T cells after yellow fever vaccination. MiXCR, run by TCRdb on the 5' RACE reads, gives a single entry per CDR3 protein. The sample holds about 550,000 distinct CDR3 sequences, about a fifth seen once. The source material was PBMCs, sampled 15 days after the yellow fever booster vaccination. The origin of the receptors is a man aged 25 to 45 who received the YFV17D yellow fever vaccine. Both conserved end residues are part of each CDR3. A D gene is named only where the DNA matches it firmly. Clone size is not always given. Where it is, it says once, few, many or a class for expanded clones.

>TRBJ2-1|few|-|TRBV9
CASSPASEYLDEQFF
TGTGCCAGCAGCCCCGCTAGCGAATACCTGGATGAGCAGTTCTTC
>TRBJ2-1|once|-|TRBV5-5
CGSLPSGLSNYNEQFF
TGTGGCAGCCTTCCCTCTGGACTATCAAATTACAATGAGCAGTTCTTC
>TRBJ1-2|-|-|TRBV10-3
CAIMPRGEESYGYTF
TGTGCCATCATGCCTCGGGGGGAGGAAAGCTATGGCTACACCTTC
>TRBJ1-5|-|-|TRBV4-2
CASSQESGRNQPQHF
TGTGCCAGCAGCCAAGAGTCAGGGAGGAATCAGCCCCAGCATTTT
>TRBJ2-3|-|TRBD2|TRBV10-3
CATGLAGGPNTQYF
TGTGCCACCGGACTAGCGGGAGGGCCCAATACGCAGTATTTT
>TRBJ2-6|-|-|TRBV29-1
CSVEDRRFSGANVLTF
TGCAGCGTTGAAGATCGCCGTTTCTCTGGGGCCAACGTCCTGACTTTC
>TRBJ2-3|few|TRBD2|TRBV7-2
CASSLEASGTADTQYF
TGTGCCAGCAGCTTAGAGGCTAGCGGGACCGCAGATACGCAGTATTTT
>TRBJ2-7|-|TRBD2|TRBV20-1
CSASPLAGFSYEQYF
TGCAGTGCTAGTCCCCTAGCGGGGTTCTCCTACGAGCAGTACTTC
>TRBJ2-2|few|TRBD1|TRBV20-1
CSAEGDRGRPGELFF
TGCAGTGCGGAGGGGGACAGGGGGCGTCCCGGGGAGCTGTTTTTT
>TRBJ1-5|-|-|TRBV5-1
CASSFRGMEPQHF
TGCGCCAGCAGCTTTCGAGGGATGGAGCCCCAGCATTTT
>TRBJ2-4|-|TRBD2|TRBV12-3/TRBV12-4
CASSFGREGIQYF
TGTGCCAGCAGTTTTGGCAGGGAGGGGATTCAGTACTTC
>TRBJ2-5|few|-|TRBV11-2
CASSLPWTELQETQYF
TGTGCCAGCAGCTTACCTTGGACAGAGCTCCAAGAGACCCAGTACTTC
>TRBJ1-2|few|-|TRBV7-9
CASSLEMGGYTF
TGTGCCAGCAGCTTAGAAATGGGTGGCTACACCTTC
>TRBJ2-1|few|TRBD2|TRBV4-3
CASSQRTSGRPNEQFF
TGCGCCAGCAGCCAGAGAACTAGCGGGAGGCCCAATGAGCAGTTCTTC
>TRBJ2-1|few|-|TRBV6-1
CASSGVAPYNEQFF
TGTGCCAGCAGTGGGGTAGCGCCTTACAATGAGCAGTTCTTC
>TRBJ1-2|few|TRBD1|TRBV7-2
CASSQGTGDNGYTF
TGTGCCAGCAGCCAAGGGACAGGGGATAATGGCTACACCTTC
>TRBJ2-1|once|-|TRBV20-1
CSATSGSSEQFF
TGCAGTGCCACTTCTGGGTCCAGTGAGCAGTTCTTC
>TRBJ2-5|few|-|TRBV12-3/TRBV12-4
CASREKTGPQETQYF
TGTGCCAGCAGAGAAAAGACAGGCCCACAAGAGACCCAGTACTTC
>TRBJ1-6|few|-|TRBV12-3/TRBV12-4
CASSPTGNSPLHF
TGTGCCAGCAGTCCCACAGGGAATTCACCCCTCCACTTT
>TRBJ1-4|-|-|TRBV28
CASSLMGRTAEKLFF
TGTGCCAGCAGCCTTATGGGTCGGACAGCTGAAAAACTGTTTTTT
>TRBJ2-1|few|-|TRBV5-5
CASSMGAGHNNEQFF
TGTGCCAGCAGCATGGGGGCGGGGCACAACAATGAGCAGTTCTTC
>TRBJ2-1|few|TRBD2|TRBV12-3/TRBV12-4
CASSLEGGTREFF
TGTGCCAGCAGTTTAGAAGGCGGGACTAGGGAGTTCTTC
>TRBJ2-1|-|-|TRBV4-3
CASSRGLTYNEQFF
TGCGCCAGCAGCCGGGGCTTGACCTACAATGAGCAGTTCTTC
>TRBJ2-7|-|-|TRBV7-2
CASSFGIGGYEQYF
TGTGCCAGCAGCTTCGGGATTGGGGGGTACGAGCAGTACTTC
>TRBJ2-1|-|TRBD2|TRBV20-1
CSASRTSGRMKEQFF
TGCAGTGCTTCGAGGACTAGCGGGAGGATGAAGGAGCAGTTCTTC
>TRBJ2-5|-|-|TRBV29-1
CSVVSGEETQYF
TGCAGCGTTGTATCGGGAGAAGAGACCCAGTACTTC
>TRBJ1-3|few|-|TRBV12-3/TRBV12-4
CASSPNRSGNTIYF
TGTGCCAGCAGTCCGAATCGCTCTGGAAACACCATATATTTT
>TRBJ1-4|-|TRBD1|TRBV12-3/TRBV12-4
CASSPGTGDNEKLFF
TGTGCCAGCAGTCCCGGGACAGGAGATAATGAAAAACTGTTTTTT
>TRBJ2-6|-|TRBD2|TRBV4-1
CASGTSGSAANVLTF
TGCGCCAGCGGGACTAGCGGGAGTGCGGCCAACGTCCTGACTTTC
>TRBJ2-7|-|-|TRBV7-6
CASSLKGTSYEQYF
TGTGCCAGCAGCTTAAAAGGCACCTCCTACGAGCAGTACTTC
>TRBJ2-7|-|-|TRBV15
CATSRSGDFGEQYF
TGTGCCACCAGCAGATCCGGGGACTTCGGCGAGCAGTACTTC
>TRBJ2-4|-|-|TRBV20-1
CSGFDRGAKNIQYF
TGCAGTGGGTTCGATCGTGGGGCCAAAAACATTCAGTACTTC
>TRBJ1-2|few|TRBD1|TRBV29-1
CSVVRTGGGYTF
TGCAGCGTCGTGAGGACAGGGGGTGGCTACACCTTC
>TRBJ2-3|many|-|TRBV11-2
CASSLDLQGYTDTQYF
TGTGCCAGCAGCTTAGATCTTCAGGGATACACAGATACGCAGTATTTT
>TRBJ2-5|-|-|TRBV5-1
CASSLDTMETQYF
TGCGCCAGCAGCTTGGACACCATGGAGACCCAGTACTTC
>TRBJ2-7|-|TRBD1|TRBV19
CASSSIGQGGEQYF
TGTGCCAGTAGTAGTATCGGACAGGGAGGCGAGCAGTACTTC
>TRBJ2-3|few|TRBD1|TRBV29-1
CSVFGQGTDTQYF
TGCAGCGTCTTCGGACAGGGCACAGATACGCAGTATTTT
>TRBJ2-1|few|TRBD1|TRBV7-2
CASSVRQGYEQFF
TGTGCCAGCAGCGTCCGACAGGGCTATGAGCAGTTCTTC
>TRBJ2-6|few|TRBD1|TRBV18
CASSPPGQGTSGANVLTF
TGTGCCAGCTCTCCCCCGGGACAGGGAACCTCTGGGGCCAACGTCCTGACTTTC
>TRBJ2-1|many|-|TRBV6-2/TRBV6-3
CASGDSRSYNEQFF
TGTGCCAGCGGAGACAGTCGCTCCTACAATGAGCAGTTCTTC